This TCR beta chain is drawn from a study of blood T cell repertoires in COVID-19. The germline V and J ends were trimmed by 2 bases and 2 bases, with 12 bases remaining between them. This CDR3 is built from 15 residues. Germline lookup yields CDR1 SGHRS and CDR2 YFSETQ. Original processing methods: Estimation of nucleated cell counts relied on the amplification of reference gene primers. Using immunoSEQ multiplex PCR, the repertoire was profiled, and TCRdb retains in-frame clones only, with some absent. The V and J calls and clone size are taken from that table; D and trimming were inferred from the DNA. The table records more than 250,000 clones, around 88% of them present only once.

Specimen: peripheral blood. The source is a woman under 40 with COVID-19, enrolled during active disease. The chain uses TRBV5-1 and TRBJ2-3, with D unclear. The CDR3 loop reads CASSLQDRITDTQYF. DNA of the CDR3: TGCGCCAGCAGCTTACAAGATCGAATCACAGATACGCAGTATTTT.